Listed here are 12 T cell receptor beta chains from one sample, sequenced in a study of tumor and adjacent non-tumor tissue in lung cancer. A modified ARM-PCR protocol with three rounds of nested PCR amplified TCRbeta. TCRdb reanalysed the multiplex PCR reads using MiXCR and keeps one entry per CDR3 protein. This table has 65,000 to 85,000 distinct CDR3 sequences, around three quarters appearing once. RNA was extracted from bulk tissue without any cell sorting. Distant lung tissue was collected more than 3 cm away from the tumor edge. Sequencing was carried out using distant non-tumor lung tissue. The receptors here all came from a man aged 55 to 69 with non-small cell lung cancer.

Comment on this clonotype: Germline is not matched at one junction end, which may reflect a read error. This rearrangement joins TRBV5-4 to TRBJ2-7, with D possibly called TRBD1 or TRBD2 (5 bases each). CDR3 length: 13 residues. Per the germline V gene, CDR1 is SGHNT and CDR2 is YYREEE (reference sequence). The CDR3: CASTYRGTDEQYF. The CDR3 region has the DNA TGTGCCAGCACCTATCGAGGGACGGACGAACAGTACTTC.

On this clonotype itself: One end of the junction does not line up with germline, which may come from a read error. Written as DNA, the CDR3 is TGTGCCAGCAGGCGAGATTTGTGTCAGCACCAGCATTTT. The encoded protein is CASRRDLCQHQHF. This chain connects TRBV28 to TRBJ1-5; D is ambiguous. This CDR3 region has 13 residues. Germline CDR1 MDHEN, CDR2 SYDVKM.

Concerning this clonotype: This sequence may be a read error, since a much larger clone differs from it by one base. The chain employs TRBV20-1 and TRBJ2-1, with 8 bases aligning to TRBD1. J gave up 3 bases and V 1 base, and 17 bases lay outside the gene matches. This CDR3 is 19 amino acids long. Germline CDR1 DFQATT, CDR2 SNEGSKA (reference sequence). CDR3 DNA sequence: TGCAGTGCTAGAGGGCTCGGGACAGGTGAGTCCTCCATCTACAATGAGCAGTTCTTC. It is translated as CSARGLGTGESSIYNEQFF.

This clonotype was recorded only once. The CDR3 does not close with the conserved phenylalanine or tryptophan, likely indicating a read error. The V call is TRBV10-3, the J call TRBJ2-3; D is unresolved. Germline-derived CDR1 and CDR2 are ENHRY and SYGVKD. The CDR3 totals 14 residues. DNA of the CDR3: TGTGTCATCAGTGCCGGGTCTAGCACAGATACGCAGTATTCT. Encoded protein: CVISAGSSTDTQYS.

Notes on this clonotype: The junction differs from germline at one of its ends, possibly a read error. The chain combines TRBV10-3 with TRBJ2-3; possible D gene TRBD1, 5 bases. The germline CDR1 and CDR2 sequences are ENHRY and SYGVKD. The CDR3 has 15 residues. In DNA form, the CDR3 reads TGTGCCATCAGTGAGCGTCGACAGAGCACAGATACGCGGTATTTT. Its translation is CAISERRQSTDTRYF.

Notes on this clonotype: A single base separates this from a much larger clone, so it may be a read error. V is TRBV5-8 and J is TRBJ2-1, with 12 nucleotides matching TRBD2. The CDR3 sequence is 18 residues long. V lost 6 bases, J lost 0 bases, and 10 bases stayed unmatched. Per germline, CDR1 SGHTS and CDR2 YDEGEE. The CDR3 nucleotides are TGTGCCAGCAACTTAATGGGGACTAGCGGGCTCTCCTACAATGAGCAGTTCTTC. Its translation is CASNLMGTSGLSYNEQFF.

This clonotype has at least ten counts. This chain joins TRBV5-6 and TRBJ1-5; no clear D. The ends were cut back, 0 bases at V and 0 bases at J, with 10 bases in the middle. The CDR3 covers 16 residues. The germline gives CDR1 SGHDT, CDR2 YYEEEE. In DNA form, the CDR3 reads TGTGCCAGCAGCTTGGGTTCCGGATATAGCAATCAGCCCCAGCATTTT. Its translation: CASSLGSGYSNQPQHF.

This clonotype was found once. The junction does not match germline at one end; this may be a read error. DNA for the CDR3: TGTGCCATCAGCCGAGGCTTGTCCGACAATGAGCAGTTCTTC. This gives the protein CAISRGLSDNEQFF. J is TRBJ2-1 and V is TRBV14; D call uncertain. CDR1 is SGHDN and CDR2 is FVKESK in the germline V gene. The CDR3 length is 14 residues.

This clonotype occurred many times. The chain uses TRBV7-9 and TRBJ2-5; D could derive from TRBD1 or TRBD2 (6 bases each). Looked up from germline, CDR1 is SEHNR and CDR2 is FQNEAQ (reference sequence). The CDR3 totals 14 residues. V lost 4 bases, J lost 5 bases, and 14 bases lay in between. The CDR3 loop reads CASSSGRGGETQYF. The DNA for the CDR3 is TGTGCCAGCAGCTCCGGGAGAGGGGGGGAGACCCAGTACTTC.

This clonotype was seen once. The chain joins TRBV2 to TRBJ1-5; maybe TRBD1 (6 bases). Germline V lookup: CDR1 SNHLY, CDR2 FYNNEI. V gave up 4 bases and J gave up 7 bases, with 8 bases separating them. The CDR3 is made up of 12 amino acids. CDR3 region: CASSAGGQPQHF. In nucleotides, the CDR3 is TGTGCCAGCAGTGCGGGGGGCCAGCCCCAGCATTTT.

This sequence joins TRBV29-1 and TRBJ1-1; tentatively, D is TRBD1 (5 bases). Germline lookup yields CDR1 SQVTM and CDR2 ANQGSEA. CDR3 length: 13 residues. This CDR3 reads CRASAGRHTEAFF. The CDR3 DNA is TGCAGAGCCTCGGCAGGGCGGCACACTGAAGCTTTCTTT.

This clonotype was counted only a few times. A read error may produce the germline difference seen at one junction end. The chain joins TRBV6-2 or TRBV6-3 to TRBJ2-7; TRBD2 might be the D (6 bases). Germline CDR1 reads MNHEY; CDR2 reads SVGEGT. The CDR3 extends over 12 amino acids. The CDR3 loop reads CASGQQDYGQYF. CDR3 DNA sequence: TGTGCCAGCGGACAACAGGACTACGGGCAGTACTTC.